The T cell receptor (beta chain) described here comes from a study of blood T cells in healthy people across ages. Study-wide results and limits: Conclusively comparing naive with antigen-experienced cells was impossible with unsorted PBMCs. Investigators viewed diversity estimates from one million T cells as underestimates, the study reported.

Using a J-beta primer mix together with a sample-barcoded 5' primer, a second PCR was run for roughly 7 to 12 cycles. Every molecule of cDNA carried a tag from a template-switch adaptor with 12 random nucleotides. TCRdb itself ran the 5' RACE reads through MiXCR, one entry per CDR3 protein. Of about 670,000 distinct CDR3 sequences in the sample, around 52% were seen once. With regard to this clonotype: Antigen specificity is unknown.

The CDR3 loop spans 18 amino acids. Trimming cost V 4 bases and J 5 bases, with 23 bases left between them. Peripheral blood from each donor was collected in a volume of 8 to 10 milliliters. The receptor was isolated from a woman aged 80 or older in good health. The chain carries TRBV12-3 or TRBV12-4 and TRBJ2-2; tentatively, D is TRBD1 or TRBD2 (6 bases each). What was sequenced was blood. The CDR3 is CASSYPGGGYKGTGELFF. The CDR3 region has the DNA TGTGCCAGCAGTTACCCCGGAGGGGGTTATAAAGGGACCGGGGAGCTGTTTTTT.